This T cell receptor (beta chain) came from a study of PD-L1 blockade in urothelial cancer. Clones were read by immunoSEQ multiplex PCR, and TCRdb kept only the in-frame ones, dropping some. Of roughly 51,000 clones listed, 86% were seen once; the top ten hold about 20%. Time point denoted: pretreatment peripheral blood. Comment on this clone: One end of the junction fails to match germline, which may point to a read error.

The CDR3 covers 10 residues. Germline V lookup: CDR1 SGHRS, CDR2 YFSETQ. The chain employs TRBV5-1 and TRBJ1-2, with D possibly being TRBD1 (6 bases). This clonotype was sampled from a man aged 55 to 69 with urothelial cancer. The source was PBMCs, collected around atezolizumab (anti-PD-L1) treatment. CDR3 bases: TGCGCCAGCAGCTTGGACAGGGCCGCCTTC. Protein sequence: CASSLDRAAF.